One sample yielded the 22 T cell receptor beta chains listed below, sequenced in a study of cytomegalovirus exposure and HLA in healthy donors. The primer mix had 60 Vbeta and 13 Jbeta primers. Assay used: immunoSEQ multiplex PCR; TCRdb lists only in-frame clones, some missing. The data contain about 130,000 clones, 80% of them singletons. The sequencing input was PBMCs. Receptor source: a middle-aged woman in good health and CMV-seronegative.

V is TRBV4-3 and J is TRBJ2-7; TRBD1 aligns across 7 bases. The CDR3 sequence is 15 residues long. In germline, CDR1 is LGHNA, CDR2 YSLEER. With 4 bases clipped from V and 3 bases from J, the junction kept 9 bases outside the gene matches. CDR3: CASSLNRGYGYEQYF. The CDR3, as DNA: TGCGCCAGCAGCCTAAACAGGGGCTATGGCTACGAGCAGTACTTC.

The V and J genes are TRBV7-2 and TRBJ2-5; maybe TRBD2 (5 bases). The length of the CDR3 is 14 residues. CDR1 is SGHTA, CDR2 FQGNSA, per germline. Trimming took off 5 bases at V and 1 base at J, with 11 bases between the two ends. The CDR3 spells CASSLTSSQETQYF. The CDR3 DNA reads TGTGCCAGCAGCCTTACTAGTTCCCAAGAGACCCAGTACTTC.

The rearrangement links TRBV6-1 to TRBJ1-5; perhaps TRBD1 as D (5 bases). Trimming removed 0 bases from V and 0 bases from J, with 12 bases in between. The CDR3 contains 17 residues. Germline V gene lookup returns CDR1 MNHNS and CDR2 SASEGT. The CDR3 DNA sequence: TGTGCCAGCAGTGAAGCCCGCGGGGGGAGTAGCAATCAGCCCCAGCATTTT. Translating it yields CASSEARGGSSNQPQHF.

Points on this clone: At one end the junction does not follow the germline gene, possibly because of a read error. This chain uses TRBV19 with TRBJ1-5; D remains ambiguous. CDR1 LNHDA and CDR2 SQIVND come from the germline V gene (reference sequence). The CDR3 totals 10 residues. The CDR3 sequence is CASSSSGVAF. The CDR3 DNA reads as TGTGCCAGTAGTAGCTCCGGGGTGGCTTTT.

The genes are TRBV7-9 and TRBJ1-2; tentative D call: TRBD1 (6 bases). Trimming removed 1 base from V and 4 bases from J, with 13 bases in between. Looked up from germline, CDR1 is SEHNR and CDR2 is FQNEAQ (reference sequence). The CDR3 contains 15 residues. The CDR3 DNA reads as TGTGCCAGCAGCTTAGAGGGGGTCCATTCCTATGGCTACACCTTC. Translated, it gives CASSLEGVHSYGYTF. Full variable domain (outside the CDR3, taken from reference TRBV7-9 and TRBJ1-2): DTGVSQNPRHKITKRGQNVTFRCDPISEHNRLYWYRQTLGQGPEFLTYFQNEAQLEKSRLLSDRFSAERPKGSFSTLEIQRTEQGDSAMYLCASSLEGVHSYGYTFGSGTRLTVV.

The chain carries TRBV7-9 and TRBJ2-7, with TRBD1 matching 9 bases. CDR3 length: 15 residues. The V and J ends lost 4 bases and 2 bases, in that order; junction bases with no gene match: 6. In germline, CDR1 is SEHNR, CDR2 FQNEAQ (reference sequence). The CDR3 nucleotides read TGTGCCAGCAGCTCTCCCGGGACAGGGCCCTACGAGCAGTACTTC. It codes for CASSSPGTGPYEQYF.

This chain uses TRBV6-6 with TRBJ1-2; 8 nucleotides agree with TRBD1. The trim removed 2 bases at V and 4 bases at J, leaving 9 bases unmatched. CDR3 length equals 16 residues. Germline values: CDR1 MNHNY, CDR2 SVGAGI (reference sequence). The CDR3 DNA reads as TGTGCCAGCAGTTACACCGACCAGGGGGCGGGCTATGGCTACACCTTC. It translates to CASSYTDQGAGYGYTF.

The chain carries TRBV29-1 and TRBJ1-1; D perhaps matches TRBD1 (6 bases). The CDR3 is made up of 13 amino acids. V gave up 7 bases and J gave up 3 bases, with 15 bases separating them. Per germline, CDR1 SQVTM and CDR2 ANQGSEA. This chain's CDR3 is CSGGGGADTEAFF. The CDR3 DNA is TGCAGCGGTGGAGGGGGGGCAGACACTGAAGCTTTCTTT.

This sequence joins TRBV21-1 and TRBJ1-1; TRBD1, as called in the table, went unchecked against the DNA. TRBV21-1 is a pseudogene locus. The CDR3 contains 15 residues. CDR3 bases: TGTGCCAGCAGCAGGACAGGGGGGAGGTACACTGAAGCTTTCTTT. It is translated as CASSRTGGRYTEAFF.

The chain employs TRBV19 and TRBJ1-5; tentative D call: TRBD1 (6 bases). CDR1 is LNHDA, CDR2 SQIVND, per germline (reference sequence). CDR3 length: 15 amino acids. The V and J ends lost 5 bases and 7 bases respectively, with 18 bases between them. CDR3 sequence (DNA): TGTGCCAGTAGTCCAGGGGTGCCGTCTCGGCAGCCCCAGCATTTT. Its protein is CASSPGVPSRQPQHF.

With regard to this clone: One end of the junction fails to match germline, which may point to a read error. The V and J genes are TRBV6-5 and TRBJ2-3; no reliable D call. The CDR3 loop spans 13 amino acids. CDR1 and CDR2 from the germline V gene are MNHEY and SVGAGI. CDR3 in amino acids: CASSYMGTDTQCF. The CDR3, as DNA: TGTGCCAGCAGTTACATGGGTACAGATACGCAGTGTTTT.

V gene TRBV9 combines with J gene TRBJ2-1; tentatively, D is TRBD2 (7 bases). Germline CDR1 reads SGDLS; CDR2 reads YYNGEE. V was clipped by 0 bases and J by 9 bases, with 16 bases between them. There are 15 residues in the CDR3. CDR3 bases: TGTGCCAGCAGCGTAGAAGGGGGGAGGGCACGTGAGCAGTTCTTC. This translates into CASSVEGGRAREQFF.

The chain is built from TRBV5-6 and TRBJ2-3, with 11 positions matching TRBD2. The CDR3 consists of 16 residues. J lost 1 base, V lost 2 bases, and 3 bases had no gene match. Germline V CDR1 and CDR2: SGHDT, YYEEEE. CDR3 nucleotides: TGTGCCAGCAGCTTACTAGCGGGAGATGGCACAGATACGCAGTATTTT. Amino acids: CASSLLAGDGTDTQYF.

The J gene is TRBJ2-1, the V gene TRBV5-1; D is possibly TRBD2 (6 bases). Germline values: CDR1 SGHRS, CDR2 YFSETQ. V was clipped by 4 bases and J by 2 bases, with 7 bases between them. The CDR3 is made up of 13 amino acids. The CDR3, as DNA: TGCGCCAGCAGCCCGGGGGCCTACAATGAGCAGTTCTTC. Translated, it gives CASSPGAYNEQFF.

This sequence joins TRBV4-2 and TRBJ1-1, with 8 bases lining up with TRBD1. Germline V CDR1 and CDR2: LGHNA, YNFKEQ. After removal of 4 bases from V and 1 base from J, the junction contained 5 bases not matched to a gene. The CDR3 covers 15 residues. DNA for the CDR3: TGTGCCAGCAGCCGAGGAGGACAGGGGAACACTGAAGCTTTCTTT. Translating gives CASSRGGQGNTEAFF.

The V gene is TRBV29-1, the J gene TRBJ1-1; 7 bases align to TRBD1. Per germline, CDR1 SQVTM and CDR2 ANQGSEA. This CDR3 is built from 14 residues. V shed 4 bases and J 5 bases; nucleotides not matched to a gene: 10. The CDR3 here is CSVVKQGRGTEAFF. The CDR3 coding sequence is TGCAGCGTTGTCAAACAGGGGAGAGGGACTGAAGCTTTCTTT.

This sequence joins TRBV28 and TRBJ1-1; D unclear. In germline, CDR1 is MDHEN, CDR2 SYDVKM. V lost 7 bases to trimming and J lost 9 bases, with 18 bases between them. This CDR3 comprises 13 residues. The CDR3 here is CASIRNFPSKAFF. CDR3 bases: TGTGCCAGCATTCGAAATTTTCCTTCTAAAGCTTTCTTT.

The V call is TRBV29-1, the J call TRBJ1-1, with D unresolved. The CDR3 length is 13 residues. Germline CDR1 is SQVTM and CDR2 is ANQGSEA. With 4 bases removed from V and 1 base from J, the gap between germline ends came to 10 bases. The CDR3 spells CSVVIRANTEAFF. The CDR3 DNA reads TGCAGCGTTGTAATTAGAGCGAACACTGAAGCTTTCTTT.

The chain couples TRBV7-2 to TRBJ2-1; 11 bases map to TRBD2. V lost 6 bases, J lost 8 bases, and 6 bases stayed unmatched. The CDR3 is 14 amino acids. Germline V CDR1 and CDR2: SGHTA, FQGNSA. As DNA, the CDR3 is TGTGCCAGCAGGATTAGCGGGGGGGGCTATGAGCAGTTCTTC. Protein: CASRISGGGYEQFF.

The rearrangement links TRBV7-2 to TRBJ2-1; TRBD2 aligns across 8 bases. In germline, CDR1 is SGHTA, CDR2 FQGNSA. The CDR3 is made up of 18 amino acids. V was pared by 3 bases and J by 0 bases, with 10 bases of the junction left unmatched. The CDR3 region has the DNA TGTGCCAGCAGCTTGGCGAGGGCGGGAGGATCCTCCTACAATGAGCAGTTCTTC. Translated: CASSLARAGGSSYNEQFF.

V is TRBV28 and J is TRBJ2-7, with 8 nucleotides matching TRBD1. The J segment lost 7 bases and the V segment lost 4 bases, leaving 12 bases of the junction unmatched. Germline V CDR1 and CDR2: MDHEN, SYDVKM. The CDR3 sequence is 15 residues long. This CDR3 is CASSYPGQGSEEQYF. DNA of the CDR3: TGTGCCAGCAGTTACCCCGGACAGGGCTCGGAGGAGCAGTACTTC. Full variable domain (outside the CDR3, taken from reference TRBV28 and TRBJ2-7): DVKVTQSSRYLVKRTGEKVFLECVQDMDHENMFWYRQDPGLGLRLIYFSYDVKMKEKGDIPEGYSVSREKKERFSLILESASTNQTSMYLCASSYPGQGSEEQYFGPGTRLTVT.

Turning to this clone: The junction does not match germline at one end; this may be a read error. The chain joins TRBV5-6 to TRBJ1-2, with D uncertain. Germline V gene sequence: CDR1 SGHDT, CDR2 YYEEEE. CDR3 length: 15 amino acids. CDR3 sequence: CASSLEQNQNYGYTF. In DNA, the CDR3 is TGTGCCAGCAGTTTGGAACAGAACCAAAACTATGGCTACACCTTC.